The clone carrying this T cell receptor beta chain was observed many times. Its antigen remains unknown. The data derive from a study of regulatory T cells in long-lasting Graves disease. Study summary: Graves' patients who were just diagnosed had used antithyroid drugs for under 3 months.

Between the trimmed V and J ends, which lost 5 bases and 0 bases, there was a span of 13 bases. CDR3 length: 15 amino acids. Germline lookup yields CDR1 MDHEN and CDR2 SYDVKM. Time point reported: newly diagnosed GD, antithyroid drugs for less than 3 months. With RNA extracted from PBMCs as input, the TCR library was made. Building of the TCR beta libraries involved iRepertoire HTBI primers and Arm-PCR of CDR3 regions. TCRdb ran MiXCR on the multiplex PCR reads and lists one entry per CDR3 protein. The sample contains 680,000 or so distinct CDR3 sequences, less than 20% of which appear only once. Study results and limitations: Segments TRBV28, TRBJ1-2 and TRBJ2-5 showed preferential usage in persistent disease.

These data were also reused for a study on T cells in Graves' hyperthyroidism and ophthalmopathy. That source reports: In making diagnoses, clinical symptoms, serum thyroxine and TRAb, thyroid ultrasound and orbital computed tomography were all used.

The sequenced sample was peripheral blood mononuclear cells (PBMCs), obtained at new diagnosis, from a patient treated with antithyroid drugs. The TCR sequence derives from a woman between 25 and 40 years old with Graves disease. The J gene is TRBJ1-1, the V gene TRBV28; maybe TRBD1 (6 bases). The CDR3, as DNA: TGTGCCAGCAGTGACGGACAGCGGATGAACACTGAAGCTTTCTTT. Translation: CASSDGQRMNTEAFF.